This T cell receptor (beta chain) was observed in a study of blood T cell repertoires in COVID-19. V shed 6 bases, J shed 7 bases, and the junction held 3 bases outside the gene matches. CDR1 is SQVTM and CDR2 is ANQGSEA in the germline V gene. The CDR3 is made up of 11 amino acids. Categorization into cohorts depended on clinical history that participants reported. TCRdb keeps only in-frame clones here, not all; method: immunoSEQ multiplex PCR. Among 150,000 to 200,000 clones listed, roughly 86% were seen once. The sequenced sample was PBMCs or T cells enriched from blood (not recorded which). This sequence joins TRBV29-1 and TRBJ1-2, with 9 positions matching TRBD1. This sequence originates from a woman aged 35 to 49 in a cohort exposed to, infected with or recovered from COVID-19 (not recorded which). The DNA for the CDR3 is TGCAGCGTGGACAGGGGTCGTGGCTACACCTTC. As protein: CSVDRGRGYTF.